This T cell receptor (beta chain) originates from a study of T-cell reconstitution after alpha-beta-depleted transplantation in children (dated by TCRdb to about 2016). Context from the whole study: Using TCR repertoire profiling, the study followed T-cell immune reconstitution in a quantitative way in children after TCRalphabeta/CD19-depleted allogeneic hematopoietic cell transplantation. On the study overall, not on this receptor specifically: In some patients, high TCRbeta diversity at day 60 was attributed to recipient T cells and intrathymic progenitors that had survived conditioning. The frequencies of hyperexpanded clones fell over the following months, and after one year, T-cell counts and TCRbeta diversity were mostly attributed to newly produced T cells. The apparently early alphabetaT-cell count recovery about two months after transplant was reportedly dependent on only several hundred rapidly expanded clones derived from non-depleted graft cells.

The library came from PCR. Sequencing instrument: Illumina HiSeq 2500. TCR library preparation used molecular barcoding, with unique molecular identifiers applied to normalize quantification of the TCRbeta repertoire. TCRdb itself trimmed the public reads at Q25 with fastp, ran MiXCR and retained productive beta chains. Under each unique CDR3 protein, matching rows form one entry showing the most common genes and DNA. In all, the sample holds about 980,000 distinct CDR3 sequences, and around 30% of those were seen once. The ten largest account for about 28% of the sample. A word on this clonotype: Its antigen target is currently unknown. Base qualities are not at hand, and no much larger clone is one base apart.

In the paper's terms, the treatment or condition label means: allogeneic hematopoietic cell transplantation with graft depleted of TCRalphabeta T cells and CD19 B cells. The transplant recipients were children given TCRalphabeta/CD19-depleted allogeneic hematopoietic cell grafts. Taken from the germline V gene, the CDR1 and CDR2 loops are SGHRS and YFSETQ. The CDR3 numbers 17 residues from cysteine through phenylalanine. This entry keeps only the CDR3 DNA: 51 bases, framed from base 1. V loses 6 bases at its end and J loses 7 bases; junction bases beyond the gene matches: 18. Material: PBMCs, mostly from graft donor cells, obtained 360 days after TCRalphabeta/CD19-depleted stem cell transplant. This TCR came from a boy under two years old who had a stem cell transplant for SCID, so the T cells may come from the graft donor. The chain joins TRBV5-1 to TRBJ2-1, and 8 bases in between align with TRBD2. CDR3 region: CASNPIPSAGGPNEQFF. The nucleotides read TGCGCCAGCAACCCAATCCCTTCCGCGGGGGGCCCTAATGAGCAGTTCTTC.